This TCR beta chain is drawn from a study of blood T cell repertoires in COVID-19. V was pared by 4 bases and J by 1 base, with 14 bases between. The CDR3 has 15 residues. The germline CDR1 and CDR2 sequences are LGHNA and YNFKEQ. Clones were read by immunoSEQ multiplex PCR, and TCRdb kept only the in-frame ones, dropping some. The sample yields about 110,000 clones, approximately 80% seen once. The clonotype was recovered from a man between 70 and 80 years old with active or convalescent COVID-19. The rearrangement links TRBV4-2 to TRBJ2-7; a weak D match, TRBD1 (6 bases). The sequenced material came from peripheral blood. The CDR3 DNA reads as TGTGCCAGCAGCCCACAGGGTTGGAAGTCCTACGAGCAGTACTTC. Translated, it gives CASSPQGWKSYEQYF.